This T cell receptor (beta chain) was obtained from a study of T cells in Graves' hyperthyroidism and ophthalmopathy. Study background: At initial diagnosis, before any treatment had begun, peripheral blood was obtained.

A roughly 10 ml volume of fresh peripheral blood provided the PBMCs. The length of the CDR3 is 14 residues. Germline V gene sequence: CDR1 LNHDA, CDR2 SQIVND (reference sequence). Trimming stripped 9 bases from V and 10 bases from J, with 22 bases between. This clonotype was picked up a small number of times. The source material, RNA transcripts, was used to amplify TCR beta CDR3 regions. A set of HTBI primers served as the primers for a first-round RT-PCR of the TCR CDR3. TCRdb reprocessed the multiplex PCR reads with MiXCR, giving one entry per CDR3 protein. The sample lists fewer than 850,000 distinct CDR3 sequences; 17% were seen once.

The gene calls are TRBV19 and TRBJ1-5, with a tentative D call TRBD1 (5 bases). Sample: blood. The TCR originated in a man aged 50-59 years with Graves' hyperthyroidism. As DNA, the CDR3 is TGTGCCAGCCTACCCCAGGGAGGCCGAGATCCCCAGCATTTT. Its translation is CASLPQGGRDPQHF.